These 5 T cell receptor beta chains came from one sample sequenced in a study of T cell responses to AZD1222 COVID-19 vaccine. Generated by immunoSEQ multiplex PCR, the TCRdb table keeps only in-frame clones and is missing some. The sample shows roughly 120,000 clones, about 91% of them seen only once. Specimen: peripheral blood, collected on day 0 of AZD1222 vaccination. The receptor set was obtained from an adult in good health.

The genes are TRBV28 and TRBJ2-2; a possible D gene is TRBD1 (7 bases). The germline V gene has CDR1 MDHEN and CDR2 SYDVKM. Trimming stripped 3 bases from V and 4 bases from J, with 9 bases between. This CDR3 region has 14 residues. CDR3 residues: CASSFQGGTGELFF. The CDR3 DNA is TGTGCCAGCAGTTTTCAGGGGGGCACCGGGGAGCTGTTTTTT.

This chain uses TRBV27 with TRBJ1-1; D not resolved. Trimming shortened V by 5 bases and J by 0 bases, and 19 bases separated the two germline ends. Germline V lookup: CDR1 MNHEY, CDR2 SMNVEV (reference sequence). The CDR3 contains 17 residues. CDR3 DNA sequence: TGTGCCAGCAGTCCCTCGACGGGAGACTATATGAACACTGAAGCTTTCTTT. It translates to CASSPSTGDYMNTEAFF.

This chain connects TRBV7-2 to TRBJ1-4; 7 bases align to TRBD1. After removal of 5 bases from V and 8 bases from J, the junction contained 8 bases not matched to a gene. CDR3 length: 14 residues. Germline-derived CDR1 and CDR2 are SGHTA and FQGNSA. The CDR3: CASSPPGQHEKLFF. As DNA, the CDR3 is TGTGCCAGCAGCCCTCCGGGACAGCACGAAAAACTGTTTTTT.

The V call is TRBV5-1, the J call TRBJ1-1, with D possibly matching TRBD1 (6 bases). CDR1 is SGHRS, CDR2 YFSETQ, per germline. V lost 2 bases and J 2 bases, leaving 13 bases between the germline ends. The CDR3 sequence is 15 residues long. The CDR3 DNA is TGCGCCAGCAGCTTCATCGGACAGTTAAACACTGAAGCTTTCTTT. This sequence encodes CASSFIGQLNTEAFF.

The rearrangement uses TRBV5-1 and TRBJ2-2, with 9 bases lining up with TRBD2. Per the germline V gene, CDR1 is SGHRS and CDR2 is YFSETQ. The CDR3 runs to 17 residues. V lost 4 bases, J lost 8 bases, and 15 bases stayed unmatched. Here the CDR3 DNA reads TGCGCCAGCAGCGGCTGGTCGCGGGAGGGCCAATCGGGGGAGCTGTTTTTT. It specifies CASSGWSREGQSGELFF.